The subject of this entry is one TCR beta chain. This entry comes from a study of blood T cell repertoires in COVID-19. The CDR3 is 15 residues long. With 1 base clipped from V and 7 bases from J, the junction kept 7 bases outside the gene matches. Looked up from germline, CDR1 is LGHNA and CDR2 is YNFKEQ. Only in-frame clones appear in the TCRdb table, and some are missing; sequencing was by immunoSEQ multiplex PCR. The profile covers under 100,000 clones, with almost 85% appearing a single time and under 11% taken by the ten largest. Sequencing was done on a sample of peripheral blood. The chain carries TRBV4-2 and TRBJ1-5, with 7 bases matching TRBD1. This receptor was identified in a man between 60 and 75 years old with acute or convalescent COVID-19. The CDR3 reads CASSQGWDSGQPQHF. Written as DNA, the CDR3 is TGTGCCAGCAGCCAAGGGTGGGACAGCGGGCAGCCCCAGCATTTT.